The 2 T cell receptor beta chains presented below share a single source sample, sequenced in a study of control samples from healthy donors and cancer patients. Clones were read by immunoSEQ multiplex PCR, and TCRdb kept only the in-frame ones, dropping some. The table includes about 120,000 clones, roughly 88% detected once. Sequenced material: blood. These receptors were collected from a man between 40 and 49 years old in good health.

The V and J genes are TRBV4-1 and TRBJ2-7; 9 bases are shared with TRBD2. The CDR3 contains 16 residues. Germline V lookup: CDR1 MGHRA, CDR2 YSYEKL. The V gene end was trimmed by 2 bases and the J gene end by 7 bases; junction bases not matched to a gene: 12. CDR3 residues: CASSQLAGVTFLEQYF. The DNA of the CDR3 is TGCGCCAGCAGCCAATTAGCGGGGGTTACATTTTTGGAGCAGTACTTC.

The chain is built from TRBV7-2 and TRBJ1-1, with D maybe TRBD1 (5 bases). Germline V gene sequence: CDR1 SGHTA, CDR2 FQGNSA. The V end lost 2 bases, the J end lost 6 bases, and 16 bases lay between the germline ends. The CDR3 runs to 15 residues. The CDR3 is CASSLMTVGLPEAFF. The DNA for the CDR3 is TGTGCCAGCAGCTTAATGACAGTGGGCCTCCCTGAAGCTTTCTTT.